Below, one T cell receptor beta chain is given with its context. Original processing notes: Reference gene primer amplification gave nucleated cell count estimates. Profiling relied on immunoSEQ multiplex PCR, and the TCRdb table lists in-frame clones only, not all of them. V and J calls and clone size are as listed in that table; D and trimming were resolved from the DNA. Of about 43,000 clones listed, 86% are singletons. The sample belongs to a study of blood T cell repertoires in COVID-19. In the study overall: T cells, B-cell-depleted T cells, or PBMCs provided the cDNA or gDNA that served as material.

V was cut by 6 bases and J by 8 bases, with 10 bases left in between. The CDR3 runs to 12 residues. The sample consisted of peripheral blood. The sequence was collected from a man aged 60 to 69 with active COVID-19. V and J are TRBV12-3 or TRBV12-4 and TRBJ1-4, with D hard to call. The CDR3 spells CASSKNGEKLFF. CDR3 in DNA: TGTGCCAGCAGCAAAAACGGGGAAAAACTGTTTTTT.